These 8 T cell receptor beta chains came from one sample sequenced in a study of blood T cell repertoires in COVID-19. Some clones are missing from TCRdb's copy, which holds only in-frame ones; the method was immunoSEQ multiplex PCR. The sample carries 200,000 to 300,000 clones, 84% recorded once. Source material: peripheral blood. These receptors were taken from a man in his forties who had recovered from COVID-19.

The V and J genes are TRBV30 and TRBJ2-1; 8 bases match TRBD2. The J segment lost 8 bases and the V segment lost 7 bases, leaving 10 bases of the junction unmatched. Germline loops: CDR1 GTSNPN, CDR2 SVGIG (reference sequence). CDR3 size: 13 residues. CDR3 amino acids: CAYERESYDEQFF. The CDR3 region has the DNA TGTGCCTACGAGCGGGAGAGTTACGATGAGCAGTTCTTC.

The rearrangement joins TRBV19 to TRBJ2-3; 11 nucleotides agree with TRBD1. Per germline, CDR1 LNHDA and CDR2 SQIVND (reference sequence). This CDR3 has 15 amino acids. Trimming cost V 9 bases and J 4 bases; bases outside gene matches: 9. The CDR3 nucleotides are TGTGCCAGCAGAACTAGGACAGGGGGCGCAGATACGCAGTATTTT. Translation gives CASRTRTGGADTQYF.

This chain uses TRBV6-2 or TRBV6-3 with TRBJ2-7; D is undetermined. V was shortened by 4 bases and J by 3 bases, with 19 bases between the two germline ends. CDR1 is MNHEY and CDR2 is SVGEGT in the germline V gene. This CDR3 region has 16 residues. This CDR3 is CASSSIKRLAYYEQYF. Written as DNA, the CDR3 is TGTGCCAGCAGTTCGATAAAACGACTGGCTTACTACGAGCAGTACTTC.

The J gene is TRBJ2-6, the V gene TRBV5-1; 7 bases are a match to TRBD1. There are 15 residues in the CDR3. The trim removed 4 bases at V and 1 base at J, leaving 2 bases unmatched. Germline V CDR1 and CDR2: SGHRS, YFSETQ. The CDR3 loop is CASSEGASGANVLTF. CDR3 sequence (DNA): TGCGCCAGCAGCGAGGGGGCGTCTGGGGCCAACGTCCTGACTTTC.

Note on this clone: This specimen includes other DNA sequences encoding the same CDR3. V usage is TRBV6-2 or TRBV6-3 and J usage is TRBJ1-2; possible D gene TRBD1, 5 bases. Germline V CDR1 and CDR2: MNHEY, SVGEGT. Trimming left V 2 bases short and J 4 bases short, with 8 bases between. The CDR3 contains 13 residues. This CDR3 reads CASSYDSSYGYTF. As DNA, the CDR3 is TGTGCCAGCAGTTACGACAGCTCCTATGGCTACACCTTC.

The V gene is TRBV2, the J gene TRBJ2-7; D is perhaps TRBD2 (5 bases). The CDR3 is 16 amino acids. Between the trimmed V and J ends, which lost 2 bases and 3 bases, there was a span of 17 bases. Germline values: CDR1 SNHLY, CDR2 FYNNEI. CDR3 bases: TGTGCCAGCAGTGAAAAGACGGGCGGAGGCCTCTACGAGCAGTACTTC. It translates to CASSEKTGGGLYEQYF.

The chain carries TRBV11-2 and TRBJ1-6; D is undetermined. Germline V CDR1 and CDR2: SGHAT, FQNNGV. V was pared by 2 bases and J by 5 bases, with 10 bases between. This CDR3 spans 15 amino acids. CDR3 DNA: TGTGCCAGCAGCTTATACCCTGAGAATAATTCACCCCTCCACTTT. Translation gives CASSLYPENNSPLHF. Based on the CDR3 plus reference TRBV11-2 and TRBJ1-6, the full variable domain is EAGVAQSPRYKIIEKRQSVAFWCNPISGHATLYWYQQILGQGPKLLIQFQNNGVVDDSQLPKDRFSAERLKGVDSTLKIQPAKLEDSAVYLCASSLYPENNSPLHFGNGTRLTVT.

CDR3 in DNA: TGTGCCAGCTCACCTTACGCCGAAGCCGCCTCTGGAAACACCATATATTTT. Protein sequence: CASSPYAEAASGNTIYF. J is TRBJ1-3 and V is TRBV18; no firm D call. V lost 3 bases, J lost 0 bases, and 15 bases lay in between. Looked up from germline, CDR1 is KGHSH and CDR2 is LQKENI. The CDR3 extends over 17 amino acids.